This T cell receptor beta chain was found in a study of patients and donors after allogeneic stem cell transplantation. MiXCR was run by TCRdb on the RT-PCR reads, yielding one entry per CDR3 protein. The table lists hundreds of thousands of distinct CDR3 sequences, 16% of them singletons, with 7.2% in the top ten. Trimming removed 1 base at V and 0 bases at J, with 16 bases between. The CDR3 consists of 18 residues. Germline V gene lookup returns CDR1 MGHRA and CDR2 YSYEKL. There are a few counts of this clonotype. The material sequenced was blood, either unsorted or a sorted T cell fraction (not recorded which). The origin of this receptor is a human donor who was either an allogeneic HSCT recipient or a stem cell or donor lymphocyte infusion donor (not recorded which). It is not recorded whose cells these are; they may come from a transplant donor. The J gene is TRBJ1-3, the V gene TRBV4-1, with a possible D match to TRBD1 (5 bases). The CDR3 DNA reads as TGCGCCAGCAGCCAAGGGGGACGGACCCTGGGCTCTGGAAACACCATATATTTT. It encodes CASSQGGRTLGSGNTIYF.